This entry lists 28 T cell receptor beta chains sequenced from one sample in a study of technical replicates of blood from a handful of donors. Sequenced by immunoSEQ multiplex PCR; TCRdb stores in-frame clones only, minus some. The sample consists of tens of thousands of clones, around 96% of them appearing once. The sequenced sample consisted of T cells isolated from PBMCs. Receptors were obtained from a human donor in good health.

The J gene is TRBJ2-1, the V gene TRBV7-9; 7 bases map to TRBD2. The CDR3 loop spans 16 amino acids. Looked up from germline, CDR1 is SEHNR and CDR2 is FQNEAQ (reference sequence). V lost 5 bases, J lost 3 bases, and 10 bases stayed unmatched. The CDR3 DNA is TGTGCCAGCAGCCCACCATCCAGCGGGGTCTACAATGAGCAGTTCTTC. Protein product: CASSPPSSGVYNEQFF.

V is TRBV11-3 and J is TRBJ1-3; tentative D call: TRBD1 (5 bases). The length of the CDR3 is 16 residues. V lost 0 bases and J 3 bases, leaving 12 bases between the germline ends. Germline CDR1 reads SGHNT; CDR2 reads YENEEA. The CDR3 bases are TGTGCCAGCAGCTTAGAACGAGGAGGGGTTGGAAACACCATATATTTT. It encodes CASSLERGGVGNTIYF.

The rearrangement links TRBV15 to TRBJ1-4; possible D gene TRBD1, 6 bases. Germline CDR1 is LNHNV and CDR2 is YYDKDF (reference sequence). The CDR3 has 14 amino acids. V dropped 8 bases and J dropped 8 bases, with 18 bases sitting between them. The CDR3 bases are TGTGCCACCCTTCACCAGGGGCTATCGGAAAAACTGTTTTTT. Translation gives CATLHQGLSEKLFF.

V gene TRBV5-5 combines with J gene TRBJ2-7; 8 bases line up with TRBD2. The CDR3 runs to 17 residues. The V gene's germline CDR1 is SGHKS and CDR2 YYEKEE (reference sequence). V shed 7 bases and J 4 bases; nucleotides not matched to a gene: 19. DNA of the CDR3: TGTGCCAGCGCGGTAGCGGGATCTCTCCATGATCGATACGAGCAGTACTTC. It codes for CASAVAGSLHDRYEQYF.

This chain links TRBV28 with TRBJ1-5; no clear D gene. Per the germline V gene, CDR1 is MDHEN and CDR2 is SYDVKM. Trimming removed 3 bases from V and 4 bases from J, with 7 bases in between. The length of the CDR3 is 13 residues. CDR3 sequence: CASSFQENQPQHF. Here the CDR3 DNA reads TGTGCCAGCAGTTTCCAGGAAAATCAGCCCCAGCATTTT.

The chain uses TRBV13 and TRBJ1-3; 7 nucleotides line up with TRBD1. Germline CDR1 and CDR2: PRHDT and FYEKMQ (reference sequence). This CDR3 contains 16 residues. With V trimmed by 5 bases and J by 0 bases, 7 bases remained unmatched. CDR3 sequence (DNA): TGTGCCAGCAGCCCCAGGGGGGAAAGCTCTGGAAACACCATATATTTT. Protein product: CASSPRGESSGNTIYF.

The chain combines TRBV30 with TRBJ1-3; D remains unclear. CDR3 length: 14 residues. The germline V and J ends were trimmed by 0 bases and 0 bases, with 6 bases remaining between them. CDR1 and CDR2 from the germline V gene are GTSNPN and SVGIG (reference sequence). The CDR3 spells CAWSVLVSGNTIYF. CDR3 DNA sequence: TGTGCCTGGAGTGTACTCGTCTCTGGAAACACCATATATTTT.

This chain links TRBV30 with TRBJ1-5; a weak D match, TRBD1 (6 bases). The CDR3 runs 15 residues. Germline values: CDR1 GTSNPN, CDR2 SVGIG (reference sequence). With 0 bases removed from V and 0 bases from J, the gap between germline ends came to 9 bases. The CDR3 nucleotides are TGTGCCTGGAGTGTGGGGGCAGTTAGCAATCAGCCCCAGCATTTT. Its protein product is CAWSVGAVSNQPQHF.

The gene calls are TRBV19 and TRBJ2-5; TRBD2 might be the D (5 bases). CDR1 and CDR2 (germline): LNHDA, SQIVND (reference sequence). This CDR3 has 13 residues. The V gene lost 4 bases and the J gene lost 0 bases, with 6 bases spanning the gap. The CDR3 here is CASSSGHQETQYF. CDR3 in DNA: TGTGCCAGTAGTAGCGGGCACCAAGAGACCCAGTACTTC.

The chain employs TRBV5-1 and TRBJ1-1, with 7 bases fitting TRBD1. The J segment lost 3 bases and the V segment lost 0 bases, leaving 14 bases of the junction unmatched. The CDR3 totals 18 residues. Germline loops: CDR1 SGHRS, CDR2 YFSETQ. CDR3 DNA: TGCGCCAGCAGCTTGGAAGGGGGCCAATCCGGGTACGACACTGAAGCTTTCTTT. This gives the protein CASSLEGGQSGYDTEAFF.

The rearrangement joins TRBV7-7 to TRBJ2-2; 8 bases match TRBD1. Losses at the gene ends were 4 bases for V and 6 bases for J; bases not matched to a gene: 10. Germline loops: CDR1 SSHAT, CDR2 FNYEAQ (reference sequence). CDR3 length: 16 residues. CDR3 DNA: TGTGCCAGCAGCTCGTGGACAGGGAAATCTGCCGGGGAGCTGTTTTTT. Translation: CASSSWTGKSAGELFF.

This clone was picked up one time. The CDR3 loop is CASSAGLSYEQYF. CDR3 bases: TGTGCCAGCAGCGCGGGTCTCTCCTACGAGCAGTACTTC. V gene TRBV27 combines with J gene TRBJ2-7, with D possibly TRBD2 on 5 matching bases. The V end lost 6 bases, the J end lost 0 bases, and 9 bases lay between the germline ends. Germline loops: CDR1 MNHEY, CDR2 SMNVEV (reference sequence). The CDR3 is 13 amino acids.

The rearrangement links TRBV7-9 to TRBJ2-3, with TRBD2 matching over 9 bases. The germline V gene has CDR1 SEHNR and CDR2 FQNEAQ (reference sequence). V was pared by 5 bases and J by 4 bases, with 16 bases of the junction left unmatched. The CDR3 is 18 residues long. CDR3 DNA: TGTGCCAGCAGCCCGCCGCCCAAAGCGGGGGGCGAGGCAGATACGCAGTATTTT. Translation gives CASSPPPKAGGEADTQYF.

The chain is built from TRBV2 and TRBJ1-3; no firm D call. The germline gives CDR1 SNHLY, CDR2 FYNNEI. The CDR3 covers 15 residues. Trimming shortened V by 4 bases and J by 5 bases, and 15 bases separated the two germline ends. The CDR3 region has the DNA TGTGCCAGCAGTGGAGGAGTTCAAAACAGAAACACCATATATTTT. The encoded protein is CASSGGVQNRNTIYF.

This chain uses TRBV7-5 with TRBJ2-1; the table gives TRBD1 as D, unverified against the DNA. TRBV7-5 is listed as a pseudogene. CDR3 size: 16 residues. CDR3 nucleotides: TGTGTCAGAAGCTACCCGACAGCCGGAGCTGACAATGAGCAGTTCTTC. Translated: CVRSYPTAGADNEQFF.

The chain uses TRBV5-1 and TRBJ2-7; 9 bases agree with TRBD2. The CDR3 runs to 14 residues. Germline CDR1 and CDR2: SGHRS and YFSETQ. J lost 5 bases, V lost 4 bases, and 7 bases had no gene match. This CDR3 is CASSLPGLADEQYF. The CDR3 coding sequence is TGCGCCAGCAGCCTACCGGGACTAGCAGACGAGCAGTACTTC. The variable domain in full, with the rest retrieved from reference TRBV5-1 and TRBJ2-7, is KAGVTQTPRYLIKTRGQQVTLSCSPISGHRSVSWYQQTPGQGLQFLFEYFSETQRNKGNFPGRFSGRQFSNSRSEMNVSTLELGDSALYLCASSLPGLADEQYFGPGTRLTVT.

This chain links TRBV5-3 with TRBJ2-7, with 7 bases lining up with TRBD1. TRBV5-3 is an ORF, and what it does is uncertain. V lost 5 bases to trimming and J lost 3 bases; unmatched junction nucleotides: 8. The CDR3 loop spans 14 amino acids. The CDR3 DNA sequence: TGTGCCAGAAGTCGTCCGGGACAGATCTACGAGCAGTACTTC. The encoded protein is CARSRPGQIYEQYF.

This rearrangement joins TRBV4-1 to TRBJ2-7, with TRBD1 identical over 8 bases. This CDR3 region has 16 residues. Trimming at V came to 0 bases and at J to 4 bases, leaving 8 bases not matched to a gene. CDR1 and CDR2 from the germline V gene are MGHRA and YSYEKL. DNA for the CDR3: TGCGCCAGCAGCCAAGACTGGACAGGGTACTCGTACGAGCAGTACTTC. It specifies CASSQDWTGYSYEQYF.

The chain couples TRBV6-5 to TRBJ2-5; TRBD2 matches at 8 bases. From germline, CDR1 is MNHEY and CDR2 SVGAGI. The CDR3 covers 16 residues. Germline trimming cut 0 bases from V and 2 bases from J; bases unmatched to any gene: 5. CDR3 residues: CASSYSILAGQETQYF. Here the CDR3 DNA reads TGTGCCAGCAGTTACTCGATTTTAGCGGGACAAGAGACCCAGTACTTC.

The chain combines TRBV11-1 with TRBJ2-3; D not resolved. This CDR3 spans 14 amino acids. V was clipped by 1 base and J by 5 bases, with 10 bases between them. Looked up from germline, CDR1 is SGHAT and CDR2 is FQDESV (reference sequence). The CDR3 loop reads CASSLGYRGDTQYF. In DNA form, the CDR3 reads TGTGCCAGCAGCTTAGGGTATCGAGGAGATACGCAGTATTTT.

The rearrangement joins TRBV6-6 to TRBJ1-1, with TRBD1 matching over 7 bases. Germline CDR1 and CDR2: MNHNY and SVGAGI (reference sequence). The CDR3 contains 14 residues. V lost 6 bases to trimming and J lost 1 base; unmatched junction nucleotides: 5. The CDR3 reads CASSPWTGNTEAFF. DNA of the CDR3: TGTGCCAGCAGCCCGTGGACAGGGAACACTGAAGCTTTCTTT.

This sequence joins TRBV10-3 and TRBJ1-4; D gene unclear. Trimming pared 0 bases from V and 8 bases from J, leaving 13 bases between. There are 15 residues in the CDR3. Germline V gene data show CDR1 as ENHRY and CDR2 as SYGVKD. CDR3 residues: CAISESSTSLEKLFF. The CDR3 bases are TGTGCCATCAGTGAGTCTTCCACTTCCCTCGAAAAACTGTTTTTT.

This clone showed up just a few times. The chain couples TRBV6-1 to TRBJ1-2, with D possibly matching TRBD1 (6 bases). CDR3 length equals 13 residues. Trimming stripped 5 bases from V and 2 bases from J, with 9 bases between. Germline V gene data show CDR1 as MNHNS and CDR2 as SASEGT. The CDR3 reads CASSITGNYGYTF. CDR3 bases: TGTGCCAGCAGTATCACAGGGAACTATGGCTACACCTTC.

The J gene is TRBJ2-2, the V gene TRBV7-6; no reliable D call. Trimming took off 4 bases at V and 4 bases at J, with 7 bases between the two ends. Germline V CDR1 and CDR2: SGHVS, FNYEAQ. This CDR3 spans 13 amino acids. The CDR3 DNA sequence: TGTGCCAGCAGCTCTAGAGTCACCGGGGAGCTGTTTTTT. As protein: CASSSRVTGELFF.

The sample holds one count of this clone. The V and J genes are TRBV19 and TRBJ1-1, with D perhaps TRBD1 (5 bases). V lost 4 bases to trimming and J lost 2 bases, with 17 bases between them. The CDR3 spans 16 residues. The germline V gene encodes CDR1 LNHDA and CDR2 SQIVND (reference sequence). CDR3 residues: CASSNTGRKGNTEAFF. The CDR3 bases are TGTGCCAGTAGTAATACAGGACGAAAGGGAAACACTGAAGCTTTCTTT.

The rearrangement uses TRBV29-1 and TRBJ2-2; 8 nucleotides line up with TRBD2. This CDR3 is 13 amino acids long. The V gene end was trimmed by 6 bases and the J gene end by 1 base; junction bases not matched to a gene: 1. In germline, CDR1 is SQVTM, CDR2 ANQGSEA. CDR3 amino acids: CSVTSGNTGELFF. The DNA for the CDR3 is TGCAGCGTAACTAGCGGGAACACCGGGGAGCTGTTTTTT.

The gene calls are TRBV7-6 and TRBJ2-7; unclear D gene. Trimming pared 0 bases from V and 3 bases from J, leaving 12 bases between. Germline V gene sequence: CDR1 SGHVS, CDR2 FNYEAQ. The CDR3 sequence is 15 residues long. The CDR3 protein is CASSLARFNFYEQYF. For the CDR3, the DNA is TGTGCCAGCAGCTTAGCTCGGTTTAATTTCTACGAGCAGTACTTC.

This clone appeared once. The V and J genes are TRBV28 and TRBJ1-2; TRBD1 is a possible D gene (5 bases). The CDR3 has 12 amino acids. V gave up 6 bases and J gave up 8 bases, with 13 bases separating them. CDR1 is MDHEN and CDR2 is SYDVKM in the germline V gene. CDR3 region: CASRTGLGGYTF. Written as DNA, the CDR3 is TGTGCCAGCAGAACAGGCCTTGGAGGCTACACCTTC.